Presented here are 3 T cell receptor beta chains from one specimen sequenced in a study of Ad26.COV2.S vaccination and SARS-CoV-2 variants. The assay was immunoSEQ multiplex PCR, and TCRdb's table has in-frame clones only and misses some. Of about 320,000 clones in the sample, 85% were seen once. As for treatment: some 19 received Ad26.COV2.S at low or high dose, single or two shots; 5 received placebo; per-sample allocation not given. Sampling was performed 63 days after the first vaccine or placebo injection. The sequencing used peripheral blood, collected in a trial of Ad26.COV2.S vaccine versus placebo. The origin of the receptors is a person aged 18-60 years who received the Ad26.COV2.S COVID-19 vaccine or a placebo.

The chain is built from TRBV28 and TRBJ2-2; D is ambiguous. Germline CDR1 MDHEN, CDR2 SYDVKM. Trimming took off 0 bases at V and 10 bases at J, with 9 bases between the two ends. The CDR3 runs to 13 residues. CDR3 protein: CASSLWTPQELFF. The CDR3 DNA reads as TGTGCCAGCAGTTTATGGACCCCTCAGGAGCTGTTTTTT. Full variable domain (remainder filled in from reference TRBV28 and TRBJ2-2): DVKVTQSSRYLVKRTGEKVFLECVQDMDHENMFWYRQDPGLGLRLIYFSYDVKMKEKGDIPEGYSVSREKKERFSLILESASTNQTSMYLCASSLWTPQELFFGEGSRLTVL.

The V and J genes are TRBV5-1 and TRBJ2-5; D is perhaps TRBD1 (5 bases). V was pared by 0 bases and J by 5 bases, with 11 bases between. The CDR3 consists of 14 residues. Germline values: CDR1 SGHRS, CDR2 YFSETQ. CDR3 coding DNA: TGCGCCAGCAGCTTGGAGGGGTATTCGGAGACCCAGTACTTC. It encodes CASSLEGYSETQYF.

This clone has only one observation. The genes are TRBV28 and TRBJ1-2; D gene unclear. This CDR3 is 12 amino acids long. Germline CDR1 MDHEN, CDR2 SYDVKM. Trimming shortened V by 6 bases and J by 5 bases, and 10 bases separated the two germline ends. CDR3 loop: CASSRPGYGYTF. CDR3 nucleotides: TGTGCCAGCAGCCGTCCTGGGTATGGCTACACCTTC.